These 16 T cell receptor beta chains originate from one sample sequenced in a study of blood T cell repertoires in COVID-19. The table came from immunoSEQ multiplex PCR; TCRdb's copy has only in-frame clones and leaves some out. The data hold 100,000 to 150,000 clones, with more than 85% observed a single time. The sample taken for sequencing was peripheral blood. The receptors stem from a man between 45 and 60 years old with COVID-19, enrolled during active disease.

V is TRBV5-1 and J is TRBJ2-2, with 11 bases identical to TRBD2. This CDR3 is 17 amino acids long. After removal of 4 bases from V and 4 bases from J, the junction contained 9 bases not matched to a gene. Germline-derived CDR1 and CDR2 are SGHRS and YFSETQ. The CDR3 DNA reads TGCGCCAGCAGCCCAGAACCGGGACTAGCGGTCACCGGGGAGCTGTTTTTT. It codes for CASSPEPGLAVTGELFF.

The chain joins TRBV7-5 to TRBJ1-1; TRBD1 is the table's D call, not checked against the DNA. TRBV7-5 is a known pseudogene. CDR3 length: 17 residues. The CDR3, as DNA: TGTGTCAGAAGCTTAGTTCCGGGACAGGGGGCGAACACTGAAGCTTTCTTT. As protein: CVRSLVPGQGANTEAFF.

The chain recombines TRBV11-2 with TRBJ1-2; no clear D gene. Germline V gene lookup returns CDR1 SGHAT and CDR2 FQNNGV. Trimming removed 0 bases at V and 1 base at J, with 9 bases between. This CDR3 region has 15 residues. The CDR3 spells CASSLDLGSNYGYTF. The DNA for the CDR3 is TGTGCCAGCAGCTTAGACCTCGGGAGTAACTATGGCTACACCTTC.

The gene calls are TRBV27 and TRBJ1-1; D gene uncertain. Germline loops: CDR1 MNHEY, CDR2 SMNVEV (reference sequence). V was shortened by 4 bases and J by 5 bases, with 11 bases between the two germline ends. This CDR3 has 13 amino acids. Here the CDR3 reads CASSSPVGTEAFF. The DNA of the CDR3 is TGTGCCAGCAGTTCCCCCGTCGGGACTGAAGCTTTCTTT.

This clone was picked up one time. The J gene is TRBJ1-5, the V gene TRBV18, with D hard to call. Between the trimmed V and J ends, which lost 5 bases and 3 bases, there was a span of 11 bases. There are 14 residues in the CDR3. Germline V CDR1 and CDR2: KGHSH, LQKENI. This chain's CDR3 is CASSKDGDNQPQHF. The CDR3 nucleotides read TGTGCCAGCTCAAAGGACGGGGACAATCAGCCCCAGCATTTT.

CDR3 sequence reads: CASSITPGHGYGYTF. The DNA for the CDR3 is TGTGCCAGTAGTATAACCCCGGGACACGGGTATGGCTACACCTTC. The chain joins TRBV19 to TRBJ1-2; a possible D gene is TRBD1 (6 bases). The CDR3 consists of 15 residues. The germline CDR1 and CDR2 sequences are LNHDA and SQIVND (reference sequence). With 2 bases removed from V and 5 bases from J, the gap between germline ends came to 15 bases.

This sequence joins TRBV6-5 and TRBJ1-4; 9 nucleotides agree with TRBD1. The CDR3 spans 13 residues. Germline values: CDR1 MNHEY, CDR2 SVGAGI. V was pared by 9 bases and J by 8 bases, with 7 bases of the junction left unmatched. This CDR3 is CASLGQGEEKLFF. The CDR3 DNA reads TGTGCCAGTCTGGGACAGGGCGAGGAAAAACTGTTTTTT.

CDR3 amino acids: CASSYSGRAFF. In DNA, the CDR3 is TGTGCCAGCAGTTACTCGGGGAGGGCTTTCTTT. The chain has TRBV6-2 or TRBV6-3 and TRBJ1-1, with D uncertain. Germline V gives CDR1 MNHEY, CDR2 SVGEGT. There are 11 residues in the CDR3. V lost 0 bases to trimming and J lost 11 bases, with 7 bases between them.

The CDR3 is CASSATSGRVQETQYF. CDR3 in DNA: TGTGCCAGCAGTGCGACTAGCGGGAGGGTTCAAGAGACCCAGTACTTC. The chain joins TRBV2 to TRBJ2-5, with TRBD2 identical over 14 bases. V was clipped by 4 bases and J by 2 bases; unmatched bases: 3. This CDR3 is 16 amino acids long. The germline V gene encodes CDR1 SNHLY and CDR2 FYNNEI.

The V gene is TRBV19, the J gene TRBJ1-6, with D maybe TRBD1 (6 bases). V was shortened by 11 bases and J by 0 bases, with 11 bases between the two germline ends. In germline, CDR1 is LNHDA, CDR2 SQIVND (reference sequence). The CDR3 totals 14 residues. CDR3 bases: TGTGCCTCAGGGGACAACTCCTATAATTCACCCCTCCACTTT. This sequence encodes CASGDNSYNSPLHF.

This clone appeared once. The chain recombines TRBV24-1 with TRBJ1-2, with 9 bases identical to TRBD1. V lost 4 bases to trimming and J lost 7 bases; unmatched junction nucleotides: 6. The CDR3 totals 14 residues. CDR1 is KGHDR and CDR2 is SFDVKD in the germline V gene. The CDR3: CATSDPGQGSGYTF. The CDR3, as DNA: TGTGCCACCAGTGACCCGGGACAGGGTAGTGGCTACACCTTC.

The chain combines TRBV5-1 with TRBJ2-3; D gene unclear. There are 15 residues in the CDR3. V lost 4 bases to trimming and J lost 1 base, with 13 bases between them. Per the germline V gene, CDR1 is SGHRS and CDR2 is YFSETQ. CDR3 bases: TGCGCCAGCAGCCCGTCGAGGCCCGGCACAGATACGCAGTATTTT. It encodes CASSPSRPGTDTQYF.

DNA for the CDR3: TGTGCCAGCAGCTTAGTTCGGAACACCGGGGAGCTGTTTTTT. Translating gives CASSLVRNTGELFF. This chain joins TRBV7-6 and TRBJ2-2, with D hard to call. The V gene's germline CDR1 is SGHVS and CDR2 FNYEAQ. The length of the CDR3 is 14 residues. V gave up 1 base and J gave up 1 base, with 4 bases separating them.

V is TRBV12-3 or TRBV12-4 and J is TRBJ2-7, with 9 bases aligning to TRBD1. The CDR3 length is 13 residues. V shed 2 bases and J 7 bases; nucleotides not matched to a gene: 3. CDR3 bases: TGTGCCAGCAGTTTACGGACAGGGGTTGAGCAGTACGTC. This encodes CASSLRTGVEQYV.

The chain recombines TRBV11-3 with TRBJ2-1; 14 bases agree with TRBD2. The germline CDR1 and CDR2 sequences are SGHNT and YENEEA. V gave up 1 base and J gave up 6 bases; unmatched junction bases: 5. CDR3 size: 17 residues. The CDR3 nucleotides are TGTGCCAGCAGCTTAGTAGGAGGACTAGCGGGAGGCAATGAGCAGTTCTTC. Translating gives CASSLVGGLAGGNEQFF.

The chain employs TRBV2 and TRBJ2-5; TRBD1 matches at 7 bases. CDR1 SNHLY and CDR2 FYNNEI come from the germline V gene. The J segment lost 1 base and the V segment lost 6 bases, leaving 2 bases of the junction unmatched. The CDR3 spans 13 residues. The CDR3 nucleotides read TGTGCCAGCAGCACAGGGGTCCAAGAGACCCAGTACTTC. It encodes CASSTGVQETQYF.